These 23 T cell receptor beta chains came from one sample sequenced in a study of T cell clonality in common variable immunodeficiency. Profiling relied on immunoSEQ multiplex PCR, and the TCRdb table lists in-frame clones only, not all of them. The sample counts 35,000 or so clones, none seen once; the ten largest own 0.95%. Source material: peripheral blood mononuclear cells. These receptor sequences come from a person aged 18 to 75 in good health.

This clone was counted at least ten times. The read ends 3 residues early relative to the CDR3; the germline J gene fills the gap. This rearrangement joins TRBV20-1 to TRBJ2-3; TRBD2 matches 7 bases. The V and J ends lost 6 bases and 1 base, in that order; junction bases with no gene match: 7. From germline, CDR1 is DFQATT and CDR2 SNEGSKA (reference sequence). The length of the CDR3 is 14 residues. CDR3: CSASSGLGTDTQYF. The DNA read from the CDR3 is TGCAGTGCCTCTAGCGGATTGGGCACAGATACG.

This clone was recorded at least ten times. The CDR3 end is not reached by the read, which stops 3 residues before it; the germline J gene fills it in. The chain joins TRBV19 to TRBJ2-1; the D is unclear. This CDR3 region has 14 residues. Deletions cut 5 bases from V and 1 base from J, with 9 bases between. Germline V gene data show CDR1 as LNHDA and CDR2 as SQIVND (reference sequence). CDR3 amino acids: CASSPSKSYNEQFF. CDR3 bases read: TGTGCCAGTAGTCCCAGTAAGTCCTACAATGAG.

This clone was found many times. Read data end 3 residues before the CDR3 end; the end is taken from the germline J gene. J is TRBJ2-2 and V is TRBV29-1, with 8 bases that match TRBD2. The CDR3 is made up of 11 amino acids. Germline values: CDR1 SQVTM, CDR2 ANQGSEA. J was trimmed by 7 bases and V by 7 bases; bases with no gene match: 2. The CDR3 is CSAGGIGELFF. The sequenced CDR3 bases are TGCAGCGCGGGGGGGATCGGGGAG.

The sequenced CDR3 bases are TGTGCCAGCTCACCACCAGCCTCCCTTTATGGC. Translation: CASSPPASLYG. The CDR3 in full is CASSPPASLYGYTF. The chain employs TRBV18 and TRBJ1-2; D call uncertain. With the read ending 3 residues before the CDR3 end, the germline J gene is used to fill in that end. CDR1 and CDR2 (germline): KGHSH, LQKENI. This CDR3 is built from 14 residues. Trimming cost V 0 bases and J 5 bases, with 10 bases left between them. Using reference TRBV18 and TRBJ1-2 for the parts outside the CDR3, the full variable domain is NAGVMQNPRHLVRRRGQEARLRCSPMKGHSHVYWYRQLPEEGLKFMVYLQKENIIDESGMPKERFSAEFPKEGPSILRIQQVVRGDSAAYFCASSPPASLYGYTFGSGTRLTVV.

This clone was found many times. The CDR3 end is not reached by the read, which stops 3 residues before it; the germline J gene fills it in. V usage is TRBV2 and J usage is TRBJ1-5, with 9 positions matching TRBD1. Germline V gives CDR1 SNHLY, CDR2 FYNNEI. The CDR3 covers 14 residues. Trimming cost V 5 bases and J 6 bases; bases outside gene matches: 5. The chain's CDR3 is CASSTTGGVQPQHF. The DNA read from the CDR3 is TGTGCCAGCAGTACAACAGGGGGCGTTCAGCCC.

This clone is medium-sized (0.01 to 0.1%) in the sample. The read comes to an end 3 residues before the CDR3 does, leaving the germline J gene to fill in the end. J is TRBJ2-3 and V is TRBV5-1, with unresolved D. The CDR3 totals 14 residues. CDR1 and CDR2 (germline): SGHRS, YFSETQ. The V end lost 0 bases, the J end lost 2 bases, and 7 bases lay between the germline ends. CDR3 bases read: TGCGCCAGCAGCTTGGGAGAGCCCACAGATACG. Its translation: CASSLGEPTDT. The CDR3 in full is CASSLGEPTDTQYF.

This clone is labeled medium-sized. From the germline J gene comes the end of the CDR3, since the read stops 3 residues before it. V is TRBV3-1 (or the pseudogene TRBV3-2) and J is TRBJ1-2; no clear D gene. Germline V gives CDR1 LGHDT, CDR2 YNNKEL (reference sequence). V was clipped by 1 base and J by 2 bases, with 17 bases between them. The CDR3 spans 17 residues. The DNA read from the CDR3 is TGTGCCAGCAGCCAAGGAATACTCACTGGTCTAAACTATGGC. This encodes CASSQGILTGLNYG. The entire CDR3 protein reads CASSQGILTGLNYGYTF.

This clone appeared many times. The read comes to an end 3 residues before the CDR3 does, leaving the germline J gene to fill in the end. V is TRBV15 and J is TRBJ2-7, with 7 bases lining up with TRBD2. Germline values: CDR1 LNHNV, CDR2 YYDKDF (reference sequence). CDR3 length equals 17 residues. V shed 1 base, J shed 3 bases, and the junction held 12 bases outside the gene matches. The DNA read from the CDR3 is TGTGCCACCAGCAGAGGCCGAGCGGGACTAAGGGACTACGAG. It yields the protein CATSRGRAGLRDYE. The whole CDR3 region reads CATSRGRAGLRDYEQYF. Filled out from reference TRBV15 and TRBJ2-7, the complete variable domain reads DAMVIQNPRYQVTQFGKPVTLSCSQTLNHNVMYWYQQKSSQAPKLLFHYYDKDFNNEADTPDNFQSRRPNTSFCFLDIRSPGLGDTAMYLCATSRGRAGLRDYEQYFGPGTRLTVT.

This clone was counted ten times or more. The read terminates 3 residues before the CDR3 end, so the remaining end is supplied by the germline J gene. J is TRBJ2-7 and V is TRBV20-1; 15 bases align to TRBD2. Germline CDR1 and CDR2: DFQATT and SNEGSKA (reference sequence). The CDR3 is 19 residues long. J lost 1 base, V lost 0 bases, and 10 bases had no gene match. CDR3 DNA, as far as it was read: TGCAGTGCTAGAGATCCCCGGACTAGCGGGAGGGCCGGGTCCTACGAG. Encoded protein: CSARDPRTSGRAGSYE. The whole CDR3 protein is CSARDPRTSGRAGSYEQYF.

A note on this clone: The sequence runs out 3 residues before the end of the CDR3; the remainder is reconstructed from the germline J gene. The V gene is TRBV30, the J gene TRBJ2-1, with D unclear. CDR1 is GTSNPN, CDR2 SVGIG, per germline (reference sequence). The CDR3 contains 14 residues. Deletions cut 5 bases from V and 0 bases from J, with 11 bases between. The part of the CDR3 DNA that was read is TGTGCCTGGGATCCAGGAACCTCCTACAATGAG. It encodes CAWDPGTSYNE. The full-length CDR3 reads as CAWDPGTSYNEQFF.

This clone was seen many times. The read comes to an end 3 residues before the CDR3 does, leaving the germline J gene to fill in the end. The chain recombines TRBV20-1 with TRBJ2-7, with unresolved D. Germline V gene sequence: CDR1 DFQATT, CDR2 SNEGSKA (reference sequence). The V and J ends lost 3 bases and 2 bases respectively, with 11 bases between them. The CDR3 contains 13 residues. Here the CDR3 reads CSARNTDAYEQYF. The part of the CDR3 DNA that was read is TGCAGTGCTAGGAATACAGACGCCTACGAG.

This clone came up many times. Read sequence stops 3 residues before the CDR3 end, and the germline J gene provides the missing end. The chain has TRBV20-1 and TRBJ1-3, with a tentative D call TRBD1 (6 bases). The germline V and J ends were trimmed by 6 bases and 0 bases, with 12 bases remaining between them. The CDR3 runs 14 residues. The germline gives CDR1 DFQATT, CDR2 SNEGSKA (reference sequence). The CDR3 loop reads CSAAGQISGNTIYF. CDR3 DNA, as far as it was read: TGCAGTGCCGCAGGACAGATCTCTGGAAACACC.

This clone was counted many times. The CDR3 sequence is CASRPPGTREISPLHF. The CDR3 DNA, read in part, is TGTGCCAGCAGGCCCCCCGGGACAAGGGAAATCTCACCC. This sequence joins TRBV27 and TRBJ1-6; D is possibly TRBD1 (6 bases). Read data end 3 residues before the CDR3 end; the end is taken from the germline J gene. Germline lookup yields CDR1 MNHEY and CDR2 SMNVEV (reference sequence). The germline V and J ends were trimmed by 6 bases and 10 bases, with 22 bases remaining between them. This CDR3 spans 16 amino acids.

This clone was observed many times. The read falls 3 residues short of the CDR3 end, and the missing part is taken from the germline J gene. This chain connects TRBV28 to TRBJ1-1; TRBD1 might be the D (6 bases). Germline V CDR1 and CDR2: MDHEN, SYDVKM. This CDR3 comprises 12 residues. The part of the CDR3 DNA that was read is TGTGCCAGCAGTTTTCTGAGGGACAAA. This translates into CASSFLRDK. The CDR3 reads in full as CASSFLRDKAFF.

This clone is classed as medium-sized. The read terminates 3 residues before the CDR3 end, so the remaining end is supplied by the germline J gene. This chain links TRBV12-5 with TRBJ1-1; 8 bases are a match to TRBD1. The J segment lost 4 bases and the V segment lost 7 bases, leaving 8 bases of the junction unmatched. This CDR3 has 14 residues. The germline gives CDR1 LGHNT, CDR2 FRNRAP. The CDR3 bases that were read are TGTGCTAGTGAACCGGACAGGGAAGTCACTGAA. As protein: CASEPDREVTE. The entire CDR3 is CASEPDREVTEAFF.

This clone was recorded at least ten times. The read falls 3 residues short of the CDR3 end, and the missing part is taken from the germline J gene. The chain links TRBV5-1 to TRBJ1-1; D unresolved. Germline V lookup: CDR1 SGHRS, CDR2 YFSETQ. This CDR3 spans 15 amino acids. Trimming took 0 bases from V and 3 from J, leaving 12 bases between them. CDR3 DNA (partial): TGCGCCAGCAGCTTGGCCTTGGGCCGGCACACTGAA. This sequence encodes CASSLALGRHTE. In full, the CDR3 is CASSLALGRHTEAFF.

In its sample, this clone was seen many times. The read terminates 3 residues ahead of where the CDR3 ends, so the germline J gene completes it. The chain employs TRBV7-2 and TRBJ1-5, with D possibly matching TRBD1 (6 bases). V shed 4 bases and J shed 1 base, with 11 bases lying between them. The CDR3 runs 15 residues. Per the germline V gene, CDR1 is SGHTA and CDR2 is FQGNSA. CDR3 region: CASSSQGSSNQPQHF. The CDR3 bases that were read are TGTGCCAGCAGCTCCCAGGGGTCGAGCAATCAGCCC. Looking up the rest from reference TRBV7-2 and TRBJ1-5 gives the full variable domain: GAGVSQSPSNKVTEKGKDVELRCDPISGHTALYWYRQSLGQGLEFLIYFQGNSAPDKSGLPSDRFSAERTGGSVSTLTIQRTQQEDSAVYLCASSSQGSSNQPQHFGDGTRLSIL.

The sample holds many counts of this clone. The CDR3 goes on 3 residues after the read ends, and that part is filled in from the germline J gene. The rearrangement joins TRBV30 to TRBJ2-7; no definite D call. V was clipped by 5 bases and J by 0 bases, with 8 bases between them. Germline V gene lookup returns CDR1 GTSNPN and CDR2 SVGIG (reference sequence). CDR3 length: 12 amino acids. The CDR3 loop is CAWDISSYEQYF. Partial CDR3 DNA: TGTGCCTGGGATATCAGCTCCTACGAG.

This clone was recorded a few times. The CDR3 goes on 3 residues after the read ends, and that part is filled in from the germline J gene. This chain joins TRBV6-2 or TRBV6-3 and TRBJ2-4; 8 nucleotides match TRBD1. The germline CDR1 and CDR2 sequences are MNHEY and SVGEGT. This CDR3 spans 14 amino acids. The part of the CDR3 DNA that was read is TGTGCCAGCAGACGACCGGGACAGGACTATGGT. It encodes CASRRPGQDYG. The entire CDR3 protein reads CASRRPGQDYGQYF.

This clone was seen ten or more times. At one boundary the junction diverges from the germline segment, which might be a read error. The read terminates 3 residues before the CDR3 end, so the remaining end is supplied by the germline J gene. V and J are TRBV4-2 and TRBJ2-7; 9 nucleotides agree with TRBD1. Germline CDR1 reads LGHNA; CDR2 reads YNFKEQ. This CDR3 is 15 amino acids long. The chain's CDR3 is CASSRLTGGIYEQYF. Partial CDR3 DNA: TGCGCCAGCAGCCGGCTGACAGGGGGAATCTACGAG.

This clone was observed at least ten times. Coverage ceases 3 residues before the CDR3 finishes, and the germline J gene fills in the end. The chain uses TRBV29-1 and TRBJ2-5, with 8 bases aligning to TRBD1. Losses at the gene ends were 3 bases for V and 3 bases for J; bases not matched to a gene: 3. The germline V gene encodes CDR1 SQVTM and CDR2 ANQGSEA. The CDR3 runs to 13 residues. The chain's CDR3 is CSVDRGLEETQYF. The sequenced part of the CDR3 DNA is TGCAGCGTTGACAGGGGGCTCGAAGAGACC. The entire variable domain, with the rest obtained from reference TRBV29-1 and TRBJ2-5, is as follows: SAVISQKPSRDICQRGTSLTIQCQVDSQVTMMFWYRQQPGQSLTLIATANQGSEATYESGFVIDKFPISRPNLTFSTLTVSNMSPEDSSIYLCSVDRGLEETQYFGPGTRLLVL.

This clone has ten or more counts. The part of the CDR3 DNA that was read is TGCAGTGCTAGGGCTAGCGGGAGGGCGGGAGATACG. Translating gives CSARASGRAGDT. The whole CDR3 sequence is CSARASGRAGDTQYF. V and J are TRBV20-1 and TRBJ2-3, with TRBD2 matching over 12 bases. The CDR3 end is not reached by the read, which stops 3 residues before it; the germline J gene fills it in. CDR1 and CDR2 (germline): DFQATT, SNEGSKA (reference sequence). Losses at the gene ends were 3 bases for V and 5 bases for J; bases not matched to a gene: 6. This CDR3 comprises 15 residues.

This clone has a count of ten or more. The CDR3 end falls 3 residues outside the read, so it is completed with the germline J gene. This chain links TRBV5-1 with TRBJ1-1; TRBD1 aligns across 9 bases. J gave up 3 bases and V 4 bases, and 4 bases lay outside the gene matches. The germline V gene has CDR1 SGHRS and CDR2 YFSETQ. The CDR3 consists of 14 residues. The CDR3 loop reads CASSGWTGDTEAFF. Partial CDR3 DNA: TGCGCCAGCAGCGGATGGACAGGGGACACTGAA.